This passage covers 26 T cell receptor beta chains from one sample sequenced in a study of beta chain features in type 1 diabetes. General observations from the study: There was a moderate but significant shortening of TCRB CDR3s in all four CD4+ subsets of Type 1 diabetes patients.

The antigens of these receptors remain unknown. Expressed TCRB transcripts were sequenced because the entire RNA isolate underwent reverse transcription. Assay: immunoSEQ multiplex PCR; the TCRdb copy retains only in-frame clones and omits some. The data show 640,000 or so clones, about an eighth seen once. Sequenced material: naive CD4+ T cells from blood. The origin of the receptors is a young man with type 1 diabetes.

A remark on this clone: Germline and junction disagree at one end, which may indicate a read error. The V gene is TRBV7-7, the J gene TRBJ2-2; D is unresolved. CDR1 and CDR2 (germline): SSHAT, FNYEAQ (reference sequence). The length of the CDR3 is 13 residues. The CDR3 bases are TGTGCTAGCAGCTCTCTATCCACCGGGGAGCTGTTTTTT. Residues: CASSSLSTGELFF.

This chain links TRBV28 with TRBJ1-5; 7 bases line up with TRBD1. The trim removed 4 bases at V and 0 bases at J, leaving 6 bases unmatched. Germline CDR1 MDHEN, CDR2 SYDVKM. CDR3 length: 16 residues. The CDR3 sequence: CASSSAGTDSNQPQHF. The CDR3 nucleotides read TGTGCCAGCAGTTCTGCCGGGACAGATAGCAATCAGCCCCAGCATTTT.

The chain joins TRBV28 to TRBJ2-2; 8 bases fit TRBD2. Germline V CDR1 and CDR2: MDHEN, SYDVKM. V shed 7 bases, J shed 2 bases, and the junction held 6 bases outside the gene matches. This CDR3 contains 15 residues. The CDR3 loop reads CASMSGGDNTGELFF. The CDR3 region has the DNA TGTGCCAGCATGAGCGGGGGTGACAACACCGGGGAGCTGTTTTTT.

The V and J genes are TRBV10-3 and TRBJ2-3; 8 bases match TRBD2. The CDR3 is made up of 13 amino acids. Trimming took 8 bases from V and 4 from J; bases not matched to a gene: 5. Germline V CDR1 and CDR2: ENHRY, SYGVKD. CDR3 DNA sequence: TGTGCCATCGGGCGGGGGGCTGCAGATACGCAGTATTTT. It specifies CAIGRGAADTQYF.

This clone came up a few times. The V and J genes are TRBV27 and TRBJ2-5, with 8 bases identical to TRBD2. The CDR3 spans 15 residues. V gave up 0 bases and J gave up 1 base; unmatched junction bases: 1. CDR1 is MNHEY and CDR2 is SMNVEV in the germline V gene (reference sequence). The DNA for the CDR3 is TGTGCCAGCAGTTTATCTAGCGGGGTCCAAGAGACCCAGTACTTC. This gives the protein CASSLSSGVQETQYF.

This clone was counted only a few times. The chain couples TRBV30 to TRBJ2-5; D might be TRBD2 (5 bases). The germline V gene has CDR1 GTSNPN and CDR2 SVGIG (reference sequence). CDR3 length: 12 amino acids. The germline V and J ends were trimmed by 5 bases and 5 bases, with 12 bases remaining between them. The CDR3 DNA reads TGTGCCTGGGGTCTAGCAGTGGAGACCCAGTACTTC. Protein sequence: CAWGLAVETQYF.

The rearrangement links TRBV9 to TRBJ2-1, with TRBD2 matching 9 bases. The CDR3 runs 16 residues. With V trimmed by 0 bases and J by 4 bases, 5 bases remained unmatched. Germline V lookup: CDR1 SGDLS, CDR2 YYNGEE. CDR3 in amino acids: CASSVGGLAGYNEQFF. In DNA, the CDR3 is TGTGCCAGCAGCGTAGGCGGGCTAGCGGGGTACAATGAGCAGTTCTTC.

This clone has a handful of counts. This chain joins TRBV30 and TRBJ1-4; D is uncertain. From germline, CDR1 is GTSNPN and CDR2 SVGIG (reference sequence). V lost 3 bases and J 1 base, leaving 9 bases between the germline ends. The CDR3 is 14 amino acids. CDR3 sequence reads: CAWSLTRTNEKLFF. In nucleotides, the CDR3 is TGTGCCTGGAGCCTGACAAGAACTAATGAAAAACTGTTTTTT.

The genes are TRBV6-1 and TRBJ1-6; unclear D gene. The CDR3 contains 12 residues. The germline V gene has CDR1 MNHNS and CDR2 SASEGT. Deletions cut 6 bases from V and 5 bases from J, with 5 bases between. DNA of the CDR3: TGTGCCAGCAGGTCAAATAATTCACCCCTCCACTTT. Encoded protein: CASRSNNSPLHF.

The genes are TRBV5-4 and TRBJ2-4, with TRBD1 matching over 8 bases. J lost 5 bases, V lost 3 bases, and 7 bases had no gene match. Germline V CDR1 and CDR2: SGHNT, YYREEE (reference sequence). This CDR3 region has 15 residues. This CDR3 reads CASSSPGQGQNIQYF. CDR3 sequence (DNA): TGTGCCAGCAGCTCGCCCGGACAGGGTCAAAACATTCAGTACTTC. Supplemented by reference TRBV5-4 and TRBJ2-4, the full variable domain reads ETGVTQSPTHLIKTRGQQVTLRCSSQSGHNTVSWYQQALGQGPQFIFQYYREEENGRGNFPPRFSGLQFPNYSSELNVNALELDDSALYLCASSSPGQGQNIQYFGAGTRLSVL.

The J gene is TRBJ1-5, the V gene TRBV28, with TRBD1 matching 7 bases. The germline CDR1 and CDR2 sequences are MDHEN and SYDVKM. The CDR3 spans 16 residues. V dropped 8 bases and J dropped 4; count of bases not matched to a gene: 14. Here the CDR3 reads CASERQGKRDNQPQHF. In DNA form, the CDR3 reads TGTGCCAGCGAACGACAGGGAAAACGAGATAATCAGCCCCAGCATTTT.

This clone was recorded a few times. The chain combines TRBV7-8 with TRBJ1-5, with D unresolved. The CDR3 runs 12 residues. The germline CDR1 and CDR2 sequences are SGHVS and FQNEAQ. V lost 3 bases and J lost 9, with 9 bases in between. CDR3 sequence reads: CASSFVSGPQHF. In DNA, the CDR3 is TGTGCCAGCAGCTTTGTCTCGGGGCCCCAGCATTTT.

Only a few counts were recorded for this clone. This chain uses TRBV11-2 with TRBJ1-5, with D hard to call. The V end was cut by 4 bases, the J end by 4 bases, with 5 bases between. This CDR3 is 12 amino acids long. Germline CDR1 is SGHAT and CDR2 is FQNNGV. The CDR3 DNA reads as TGTGCCAGCAGCTCGGGGAATCAGCCCCAGCATTTT. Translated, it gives CASSSGNQPQHF.

The CDR3 nucleotides read TGTGCCAGCAGCTTAATAAAGGAGAGGGGGCTGGAGACCCAGTACTTC. Its translation is CASSLIKERGLETQYF. This chain links TRBV7-9 with TRBJ2-5; TRBD1 matches at 7 bases. The J segment lost 5 bases and the V segment lost 2 bases, leaving 11 bases of the junction unmatched. CDR3 size: 16 residues. CDR1 and CDR2 from the germline V gene are SEHNR and FQNEAQ (reference sequence).

In DNA form, the CDR3 reads TGTGCCAGCAGCTTAGATATCGATACGCAGTATTTT. It translates to CASSLDIDTQYF. V and J are TRBV11-2 and TRBJ2-3; D remains unclear. The CDR3 has 12 amino acids. Germline lookup yields CDR1 SGHAT and CDR2 FQNNGV. Trimming shortened V by 0 bases and J by 6 bases, and 4 bases separated the two germline ends.

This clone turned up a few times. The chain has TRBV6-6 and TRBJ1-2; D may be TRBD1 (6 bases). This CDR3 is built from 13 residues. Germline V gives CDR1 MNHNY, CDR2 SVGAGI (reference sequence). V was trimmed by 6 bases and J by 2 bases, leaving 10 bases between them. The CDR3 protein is CASSRGPNYGYTF. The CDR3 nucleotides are TGTGCCAGCAGCCGGGGGCCAAACTATGGCTACACCTTC.

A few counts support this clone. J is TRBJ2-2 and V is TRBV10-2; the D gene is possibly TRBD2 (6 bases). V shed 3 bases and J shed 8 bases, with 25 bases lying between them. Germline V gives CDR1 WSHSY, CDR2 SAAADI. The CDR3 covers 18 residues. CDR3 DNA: TGCGCCAGCAGTGAATTTTGGGACTCCGAGAGGATTTCTGGGGAGCTGTTTTTT. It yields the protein CASSEFWDSERISGELFF.

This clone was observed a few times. Here the CDR3 DNA reads TGTGCCAGCAGGGAGGCCCAGCTCACAGATACGCAGTATTTT. As protein: CASREAQLTDTQYF. The chain joins TRBV2 to TRBJ2-3; maybe TRBD2 (5 bases). The CDR3 sequence is 14 residues long. V shed 6 bases and J shed 2 bases, with 12 bases lying between them. Germline assignment: CDR1 SNHLY and CDR2 FYNNEI. Based on the CDR3 plus reference TRBV2 and TRBJ2-3, the full variable domain is EPEVTQTPSHQVTQMGQEVILRCVPISNHLYFYWYRQILGQKVEFLVSFYNNEISEKSEIFDDQFSVERPDGSNFTLKIRSTKLEDSAMYFCASREAQLTDTQYFGPGTRLTVL.

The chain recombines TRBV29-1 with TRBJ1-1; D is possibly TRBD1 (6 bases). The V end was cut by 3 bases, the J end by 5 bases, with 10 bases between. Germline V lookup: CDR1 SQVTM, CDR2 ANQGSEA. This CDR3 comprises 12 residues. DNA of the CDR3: TGCAGCGTTGATGTCAGGGGTACTGAAGCTTTCTTT. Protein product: CSVDVRGTEAFF. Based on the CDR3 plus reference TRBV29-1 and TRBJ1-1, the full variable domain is SAVISQKPSRDICQRGTSLTIQCQVDSQVTMMFWYRQQPGQSLTLIATANQGSEATYESGFVIDKFPISRPNLTFSTLTVSNMSPEDSSIYLCSVDVRGTEAFFGQGTRLTVV.

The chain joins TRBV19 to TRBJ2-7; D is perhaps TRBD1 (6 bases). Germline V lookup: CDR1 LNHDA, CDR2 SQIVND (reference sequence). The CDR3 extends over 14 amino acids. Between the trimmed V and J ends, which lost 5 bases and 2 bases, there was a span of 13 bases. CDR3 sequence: CASSPSAGAYEQYF. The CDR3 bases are TGTGCCAGTAGTCCCTCCGCAGGGGCCTACGAGCAGTACTTC.

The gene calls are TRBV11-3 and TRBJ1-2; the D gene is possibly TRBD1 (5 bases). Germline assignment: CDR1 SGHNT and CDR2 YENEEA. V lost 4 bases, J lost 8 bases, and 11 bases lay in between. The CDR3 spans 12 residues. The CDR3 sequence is CASSSQGGGYTF. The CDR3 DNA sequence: TGTGCCAGCAGCTCTCAGGGAGGAGGCTACACCTTC.

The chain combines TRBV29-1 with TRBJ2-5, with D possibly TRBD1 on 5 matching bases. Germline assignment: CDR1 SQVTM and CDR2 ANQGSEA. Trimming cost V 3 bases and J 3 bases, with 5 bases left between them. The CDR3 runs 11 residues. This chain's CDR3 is CSVDREETQYF. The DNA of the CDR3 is TGCAGCGTTGACAGGGAAGAGACCCAGTACTTC.

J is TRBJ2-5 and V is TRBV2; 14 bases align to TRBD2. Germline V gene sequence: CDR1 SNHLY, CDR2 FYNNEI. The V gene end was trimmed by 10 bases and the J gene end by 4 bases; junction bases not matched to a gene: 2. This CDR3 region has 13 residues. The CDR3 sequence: CANGLAGGETQYF. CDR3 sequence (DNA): TGTGCCAACGGACTAGCGGGGGGAGAGACCCAGTACTTC.

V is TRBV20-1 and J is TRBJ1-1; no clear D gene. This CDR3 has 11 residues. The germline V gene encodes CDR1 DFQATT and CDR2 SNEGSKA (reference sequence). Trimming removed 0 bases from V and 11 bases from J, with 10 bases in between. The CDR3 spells CSARDRVGAFF. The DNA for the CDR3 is TGCAGTGCTAGAGATCGGGTCGGCGCTTTCTTT.

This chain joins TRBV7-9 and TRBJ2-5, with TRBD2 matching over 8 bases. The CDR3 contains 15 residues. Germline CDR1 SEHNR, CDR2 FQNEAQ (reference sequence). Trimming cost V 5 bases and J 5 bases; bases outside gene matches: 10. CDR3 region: CASSPTSGGAETQYF. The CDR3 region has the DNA TGTGCCAGCAGCCCCACTTCCGGGGGGGCGGAGACCCAGTACTTC. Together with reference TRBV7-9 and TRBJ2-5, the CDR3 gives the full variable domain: DTGVSQNPRHKITKRGQNVTFRCDPISEHNRLYWYRQTLGQGPEFLTYFQNEAQLEKSRLLSDRFSAERPKGSFSTLEIQRTEQGDSAMYLCASSPTSGGAETQYFGPGTRLLVL.

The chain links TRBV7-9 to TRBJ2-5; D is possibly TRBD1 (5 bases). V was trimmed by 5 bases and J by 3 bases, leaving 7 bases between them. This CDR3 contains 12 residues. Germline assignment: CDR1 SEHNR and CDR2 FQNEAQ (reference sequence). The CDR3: CASSQTEETQYF. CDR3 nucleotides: TGTGCCAGCAGCCAGACAGAAGAGACCCAGTACTTC.